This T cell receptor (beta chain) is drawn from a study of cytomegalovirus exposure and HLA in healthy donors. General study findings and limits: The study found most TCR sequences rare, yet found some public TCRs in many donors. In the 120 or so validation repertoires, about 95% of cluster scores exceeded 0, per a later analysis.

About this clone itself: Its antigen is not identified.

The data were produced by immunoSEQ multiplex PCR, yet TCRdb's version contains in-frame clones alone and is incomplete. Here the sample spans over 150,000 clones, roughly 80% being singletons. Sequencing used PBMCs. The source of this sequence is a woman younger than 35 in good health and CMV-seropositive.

The CDR3 DNA reads as TGTGCCAGCAGTGGATACAGGGAGGGCGGCTACACCTTC. Translated, it gives CASSGYREGGYTF. The rearrangement links TRBV2 to TRBJ1-2, with D possibly matching TRBD1 (6 bases). Germline V gene sequence: CDR1 SNHLY, CDR2 FYNNEI. V shed 4 bases and J shed 8 bases, with 14 bases lying between them. The CDR3 contains 13 residues.